The source of this T cell receptor (beta chain) is a study of shared clonotypes between healthy human individuals. Findings and caveats of the study: Non-shared clonotypes showed lower generation probabilities than clonotypes common to all four donors.

V was cut by 3 bases and J by 4 bases, with 9 bases left in between. This CDR3 comprises 13 residues. In germline, CDR1 is SGHDN, CDR2 FVKESK. Data came from immunoSEQ multiplex PCR; TCRdb stores just in-frame clones and leaves some out. The top ten hold 0.37% of the sample, which has a few million clones, under 95% seen once. This clone was found a few times. Its antigen is unknown. Other DNA sequences in the sample encode the same CDR3. The donors were all Caucasian adults (living in Nashville, Tennessee). The TCR originated in a man between 18 and 29 years old in good health. Some clones in this sample may be carry-over from other donors' samples. The sequenced material came from naive CD4+ T cells from PBMCs. Subset noted: CD45RA+ positively selected. V and J are TRBV14 and TRBJ1-1, with D possibly being TRBD1 (5 bases). The CDR3 spells CASSQQGGTEAFF. The CDR3 nucleotides read TGTGCCAGCAGCCAGCAGGGTGGCACTGAAGCTTTCTTT.